Below, one TCR beta chain is given with its context. Germline CDR1 and CDR2: SGHRS and YFSETQ. CDR3 length: 15 residues. With 4 bases removed from V and 0 bases from J, the gap between germline ends came to 11 bases. TCRdb re-called the 5' RACE reads through MiXCR, storing one row per CDR3 protein. The sample lists around 7,300 distinct CDR3 sequences; around 37% were seen once. The rearrangement links TRBV5-1 to TRBJ2-4; weak D call: TRBD2 (6 bases). The sequencing input was memory CD4+ T cells sorted from blood. Subset noted: memory CD4+ T cells, CD4+CD45RO+CD25-. The clonotype comes from a female donor with breast cancer. In DNA form, the CDR3 reads TGCGCCAGCAGCCCAGAGGGACTAGCCAAAAACATTCAGTACTTC. It codes for CASSPEGLAKNIQYF. Complete variable domain (other parts from reference TRBV5-1 and TRBJ2-4): KAGVTQTPRYLIKTRGQQVTLSCSPISGHRSVSWYQQTPGQGLQFLFEYFSETQRNKGNFPGRFSGRQFSNSRSEMNVSTLELGDSALYLCASSPEGLAKNIQYFGAGTRLSVL.